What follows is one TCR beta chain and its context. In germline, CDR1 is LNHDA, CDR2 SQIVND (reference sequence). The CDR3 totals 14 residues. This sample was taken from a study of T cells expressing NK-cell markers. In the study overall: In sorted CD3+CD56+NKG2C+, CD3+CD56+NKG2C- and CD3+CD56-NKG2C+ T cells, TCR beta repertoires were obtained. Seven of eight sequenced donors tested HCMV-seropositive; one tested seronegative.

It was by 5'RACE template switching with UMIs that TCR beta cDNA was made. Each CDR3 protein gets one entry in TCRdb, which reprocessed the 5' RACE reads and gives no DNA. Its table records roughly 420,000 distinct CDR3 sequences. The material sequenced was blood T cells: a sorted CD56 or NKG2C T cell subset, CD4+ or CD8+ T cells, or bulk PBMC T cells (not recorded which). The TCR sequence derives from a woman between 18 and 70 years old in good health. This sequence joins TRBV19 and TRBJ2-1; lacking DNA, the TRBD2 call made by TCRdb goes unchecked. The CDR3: CASTSSGLYNEQFF.